The 5 T cell receptor beta chains given below trace back to one sample, sequenced in a study of blood T cells in healthy people across ages. The use of a sample-barcoded 5' primer and a J-beta primer mix characterized a second PCR of roughly 7 to 11 cycles. One entry per CDR3 protein, called by TCRdb with MiXCR from the 5' RACE reads. The sample carries over a million distinct CDR3 sequences, 42% recorded once. Sample: blood. These receptors all come from a woman aged 18-30 years in good health.

The CDR3 region is CASSYISIGQPQHF. CDR3 bases: TGTGCCAGCAGCTACATTTCGATCGGGCAGCCCCAGCATTTT. This rearrangement joins TRBV5-5 to TRBJ1-5; D gene ambiguous. V shed 3 bases and J shed 7 bases, with 14 bases lying between them. This CDR3 comprises 14 residues. Germline V gives CDR1 SGHKS, CDR2 YYEKEE (reference sequence).

This clonotype appeared a few times. CDR3 coding DNA: TGTGCCATCAGTGAGGCCGACAGGGTCCGAAACTACGAGCAGTACTTC. This gives the protein CAISEADRVRNYEQYF. The chain is built from TRBV10-3 and TRBJ2-7, with 7 bases aligning to TRBD1. The CDR3 loop spans 16 amino acids. The germline gives CDR1 ENHRY, CDR2 SYGVKD. V lost 2 bases, J lost 3 bases, and 10 bases stayed unmatched.

This clonotype has a handful of counts. V is TRBV5-1 and J is TRBJ2-1; D unclear. V was pared by 4 bases and J by 6 bases, with 11 bases between. Germline lookup yields CDR1 SGHRS and CDR2 YFSETQ. CDR3 length: 13 residues. In DNA form, the CDR3 reads TGCGCCAGCAGCCCAGACAATGGCAATGAGCAGTTCTTC. Amino acids: CASSPDNGNEQFF.

This clonotype was detected a few times. The chain links TRBV7-9 to TRBJ2-3, with TRBD2 matching 10 bases. Per the germline V gene, CDR1 is SEHNR and CDR2 is FQNEAQ (reference sequence). This CDR3 comprises 16 residues. After removal of 5 bases from V and 3 bases from J, the junction contained 8 bases not matched to a gene. CDR3 sequence (DNA): TGTGCCAGCAGCCCCGGGACTAGCGCCTATACAGATACGCAGTATTTT. Protein: CASSPGTSAYTDTQYF.

The rearrangement links TRBV6-5 to TRBJ2-3; 9 bases map to TRBD2. The CDR3 covers 15 residues. In germline, CDR1 is MNHEY, CDR2 SVGAGI. Trimming at V came to 0 bases and at J to 6 bases, leaving 4 bases not matched to a gene. As DNA, the CDR3 is TGTGCCAGCAGTTACTCTAGCGGGGGCGGGGATACGCAGTATTTT. This encodes CASSYSSGGGDTQYF.